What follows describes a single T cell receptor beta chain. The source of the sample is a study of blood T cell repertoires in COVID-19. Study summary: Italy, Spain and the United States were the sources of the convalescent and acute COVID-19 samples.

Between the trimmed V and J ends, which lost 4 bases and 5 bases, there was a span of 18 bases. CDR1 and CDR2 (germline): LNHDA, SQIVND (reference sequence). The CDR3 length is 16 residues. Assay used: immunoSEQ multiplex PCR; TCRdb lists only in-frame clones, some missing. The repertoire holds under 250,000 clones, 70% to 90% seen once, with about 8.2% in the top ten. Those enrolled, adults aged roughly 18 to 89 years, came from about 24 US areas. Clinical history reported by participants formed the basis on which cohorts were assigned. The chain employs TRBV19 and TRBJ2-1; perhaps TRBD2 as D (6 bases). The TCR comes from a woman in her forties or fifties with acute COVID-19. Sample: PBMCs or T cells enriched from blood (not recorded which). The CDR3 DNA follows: TGTGCCAGTAGTACGGGGCTAGCGACTCTGAACAATGAGCAGTTCTTC. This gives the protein CASSTGLATLNNEQFF.